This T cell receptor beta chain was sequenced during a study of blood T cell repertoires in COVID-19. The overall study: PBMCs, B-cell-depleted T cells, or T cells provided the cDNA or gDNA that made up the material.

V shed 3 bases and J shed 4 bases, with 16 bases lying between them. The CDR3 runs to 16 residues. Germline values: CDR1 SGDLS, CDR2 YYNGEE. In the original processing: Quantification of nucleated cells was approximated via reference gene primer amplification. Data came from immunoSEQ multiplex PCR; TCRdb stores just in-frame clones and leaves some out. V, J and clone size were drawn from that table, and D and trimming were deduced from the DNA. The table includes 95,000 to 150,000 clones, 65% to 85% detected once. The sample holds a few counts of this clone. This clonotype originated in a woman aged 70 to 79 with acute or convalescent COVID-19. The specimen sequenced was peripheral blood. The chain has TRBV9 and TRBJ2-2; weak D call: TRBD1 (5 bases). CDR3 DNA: TGTGCCAGCAGCGCCGCCCCGCAGGGCTTCACCGGGGAGCTGTTTTTT. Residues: CASSAAPQGFTGELFF. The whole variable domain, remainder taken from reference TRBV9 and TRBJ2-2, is DSGVTQTPKHLITATGQRVTLRCSPRSGDLSVYWYQQSLDQGLQFLIQYYNGEERAKGNILERFSAQQFPDLHSELNLSSLELGDSALYFCASSAAPQGFTGELFFGEGSRLTVL.